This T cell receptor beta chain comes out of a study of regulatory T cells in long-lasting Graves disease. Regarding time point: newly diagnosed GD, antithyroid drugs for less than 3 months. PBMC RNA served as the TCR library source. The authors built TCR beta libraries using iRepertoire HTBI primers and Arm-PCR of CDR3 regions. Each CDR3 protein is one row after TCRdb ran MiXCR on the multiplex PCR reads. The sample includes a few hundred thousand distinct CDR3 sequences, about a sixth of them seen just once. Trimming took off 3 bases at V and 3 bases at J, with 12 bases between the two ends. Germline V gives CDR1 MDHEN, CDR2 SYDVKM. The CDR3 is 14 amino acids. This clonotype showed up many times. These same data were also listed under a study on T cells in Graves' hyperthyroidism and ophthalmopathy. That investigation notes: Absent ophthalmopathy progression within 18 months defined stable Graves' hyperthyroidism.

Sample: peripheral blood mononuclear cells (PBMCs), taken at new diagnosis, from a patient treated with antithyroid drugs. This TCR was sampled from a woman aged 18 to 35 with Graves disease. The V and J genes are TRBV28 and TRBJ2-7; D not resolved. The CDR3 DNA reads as TGTGCCAGCAGTTTCTCCACGACGTTCTACGAGCAGTACTTC. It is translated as CASSFSTTFYEQYF.